These 6 T cell receptor beta chains originate from one sample sequenced in a study of a mutant IDH1 vaccine in newly diagnosed glioma. Antigens of these TCRs are unknown. Documented time point: week 35, safety follow-up. Each dose delivered 300 ug of mutant IDH1 20-mer peptide subcutaneously with imiquimod. TCRdb's copy holds only in-frame clones and misses some; the assay was immunoSEQ multiplex PCR. The table records about 27,000 clones, 65% to 80% of them present only once. The sample was PBMCs, taken from a glioma patient whose treatment included an IDH1 peptide vaccine. The receptor set was obtained from a man in his fifties or sixties with glioma.

The genes are TRBV6-5 and TRBJ1-4; a weak D match, TRBD1 (5 bases). The CDR3 is 16 amino acids. Trimming removed 0 bases from V and 2 bases from J, with 10 bases in between. CDR1 and CDR2 from the germline V gene are MNHEY and SVGAGI. The CDR3 coding sequence is TGTGCCAGCAGTTACTCGGGGGACCTGACTAATGAAAAACTGTTTTTT. Protein sequence: CASSYSGDLTNEKLFF.

This clone occurred once. The V gene is TRBV5-5, the J gene TRBJ2-7, with D possibly matching TRBD2 (5 bases). There are 13 residues in the CDR3. V gave up 7 bases and J gave up 2 bases, with 13 bases separating them. Germline V CDR1 and CDR2: SGHKS, YYEKEE (reference sequence). CDR3 loop: CASLTRTAYEQYF. In DNA, the CDR3 is TGTGCCAGCCTCACCCGGACTGCCTACGAGCAGTACTTC.

The chain couples TRBV6-1 to TRBJ1-2; 9 positions agree with TRBD1. CDR1 is MNHNS and CDR2 is SASEGT in the germline V gene. This CDR3 spans 13 amino acids. Trimming cost V 11 bases and J 4 bases; bases outside gene matches: 8. The CDR3 bases are TGTGCCGGGTCCCGGGACAGGGTCTATGGCTACACCTTC. Translated: CAGSRDRVYGYTF.

The chain couples TRBV5-1 to TRBJ1-6; 9 bases align to TRBD1. J gave up 6 bases and V 2 bases, and 6 bases lay outside the gene matches. Per germline, CDR1 SGHRS and CDR2 YFSETQ. The CDR3 runs to 16 residues. The CDR3 region is CASSLQGAQGNSPLHF. The CDR3 DNA follows: TGCGCCAGCAGCTTACAGGGGGCTCAGGGTAATTCACCCCTCCACTTT. The full variable domain, its missing parts supplied by reference TRBV5-1 and TRBJ1-6, is KAGVTQTPRYLIKTRGQQVTLSCSPISGHRSVSWYQQTPGQGLQFLFEYFSETQRNKGNFPGRFSGRQFSNSRSEMNVSTLELGDSALYLCASSLQGAQGNSPLHFGNGTRLTVT.

Here the CDR3 reads CASSRGTDYEQYF. The CDR3, as DNA: TGTGCCAGCAGTCGTGGGACCGACTACGAGCAGTACTTC. The rearrangement joins TRBV27 to TRBJ2-7; D tentatively fits TRBD1 or TRBD2 (5 bases each). Germline CDR1 is MNHEY and CDR2 is SMNVEV (reference sequence). The CDR3 has 13 residues. Trimming left V 5 bases short and J 3 bases short, with 11 bases between.

V and J are TRBV7-8 and TRBJ2-2, with D possibly matching TRBD2 (5 bases). The CDR3 sequence is 12 residues long. The ends were cut back, 11 bases at V and 8 bases at J, with 15 bases in the middle. In germline, CDR1 is SGHVS, CDR2 FQNEAQ. This CDR3 is CAGSEVRGELFF. The CDR3 bases are TGTGCCGGATCGGAGGTTAGGGGGGAGCTGTTTTTT.